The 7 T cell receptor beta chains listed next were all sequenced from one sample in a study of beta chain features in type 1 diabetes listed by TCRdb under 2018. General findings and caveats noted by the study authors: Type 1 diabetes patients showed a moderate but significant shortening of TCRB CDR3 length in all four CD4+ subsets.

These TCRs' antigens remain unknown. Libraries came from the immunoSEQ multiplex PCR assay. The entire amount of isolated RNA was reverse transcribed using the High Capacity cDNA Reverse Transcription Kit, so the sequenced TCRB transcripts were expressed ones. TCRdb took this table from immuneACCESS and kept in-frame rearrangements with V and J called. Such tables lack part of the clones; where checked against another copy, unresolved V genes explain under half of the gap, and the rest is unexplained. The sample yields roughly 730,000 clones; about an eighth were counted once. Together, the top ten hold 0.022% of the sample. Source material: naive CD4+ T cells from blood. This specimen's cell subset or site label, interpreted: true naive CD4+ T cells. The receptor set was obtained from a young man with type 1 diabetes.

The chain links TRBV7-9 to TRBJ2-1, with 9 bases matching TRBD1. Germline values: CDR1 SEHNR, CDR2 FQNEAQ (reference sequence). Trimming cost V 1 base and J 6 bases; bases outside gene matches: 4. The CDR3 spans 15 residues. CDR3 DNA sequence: TGTGCCAGCAGCTTAGAGGGACAGGGCCTCAATGAGCAGTTCTTC. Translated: CASSLEGQGLNEQFF.

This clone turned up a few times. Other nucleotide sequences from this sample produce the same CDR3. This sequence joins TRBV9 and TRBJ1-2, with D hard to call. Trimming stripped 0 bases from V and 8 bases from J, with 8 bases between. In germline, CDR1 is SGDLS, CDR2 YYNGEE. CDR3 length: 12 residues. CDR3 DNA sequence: TGTGCCAGCAGCGTAGGGGGAGGAGGCTACACCTTC. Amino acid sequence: CASSVGGGGYTF.

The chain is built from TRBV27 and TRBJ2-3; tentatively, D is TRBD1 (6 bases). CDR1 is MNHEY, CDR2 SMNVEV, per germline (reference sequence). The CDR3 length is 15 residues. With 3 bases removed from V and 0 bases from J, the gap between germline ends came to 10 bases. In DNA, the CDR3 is TGTGCCAGCAGTTTGATAGACAGGAGCACAGATACGCAGTATTTT. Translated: CASSLIDRSTDTQYF.

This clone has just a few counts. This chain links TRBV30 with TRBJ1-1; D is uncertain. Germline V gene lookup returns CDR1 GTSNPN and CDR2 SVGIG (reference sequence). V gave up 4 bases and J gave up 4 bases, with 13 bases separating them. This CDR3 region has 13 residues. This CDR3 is CAWIGMTGTEAFF. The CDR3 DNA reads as TGTGCCTGGATAGGTATGACGGGCACTGAAGCTTTCTTT.

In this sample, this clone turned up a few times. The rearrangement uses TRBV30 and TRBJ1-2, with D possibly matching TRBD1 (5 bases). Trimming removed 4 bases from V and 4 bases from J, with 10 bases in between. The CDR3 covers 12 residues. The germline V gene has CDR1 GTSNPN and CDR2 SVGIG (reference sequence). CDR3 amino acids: CAWTLGGYGYTF. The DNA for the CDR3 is TGTGCCTGGACTTTGGGGGGCTATGGCTACACCTTC.

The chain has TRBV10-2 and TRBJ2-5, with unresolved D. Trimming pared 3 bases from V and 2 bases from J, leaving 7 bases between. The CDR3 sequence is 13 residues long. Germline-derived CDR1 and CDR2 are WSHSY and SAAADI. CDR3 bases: TGCGCCAGCAGTGACAAGCAACAAGAGACCCAGTACTTC. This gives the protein CASSDKQQETQYF.

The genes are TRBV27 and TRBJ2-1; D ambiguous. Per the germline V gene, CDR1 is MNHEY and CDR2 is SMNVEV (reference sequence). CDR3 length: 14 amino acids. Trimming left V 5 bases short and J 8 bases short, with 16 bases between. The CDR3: CASSETRVSHEQFF. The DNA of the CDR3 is TGTGCCAGCAGTGAGACGCGCGTCTCCCATGAGCAGTTCTTC.